The present T cell receptor beta chain was sequenced within a study of cytomegalovirus exposure and HLA in healthy donors. The V segment lost 0 bases and the J segment 4 bases; nucleotides outside the gene matches: 6. Per the germline V gene, CDR1 is SGDLS and CDR2 is YYNGEE. The CDR3 extends over 15 amino acids. PCR involved 60 Vbeta and 13 Jbeta primers. Data came from immunoSEQ multiplex PCR; TCRdb stores just in-frame clones and leaves some out. Of 150,000 to 200,000 clones in the sample, approximately 72% were seen once. This sequence was found in a human donor in good health. The V gene is TRBV9, the J gene TRBJ1-1; 7 nucleotides align to TRBD1. Specimen: PBMCs. The DNA for the CDR3 is TGTGCCAGCAGCGTAGGGACAGGCCGAGGCACTGAAGCTTTCTTT. Its protein is CASSVGTGRGTEAFF.